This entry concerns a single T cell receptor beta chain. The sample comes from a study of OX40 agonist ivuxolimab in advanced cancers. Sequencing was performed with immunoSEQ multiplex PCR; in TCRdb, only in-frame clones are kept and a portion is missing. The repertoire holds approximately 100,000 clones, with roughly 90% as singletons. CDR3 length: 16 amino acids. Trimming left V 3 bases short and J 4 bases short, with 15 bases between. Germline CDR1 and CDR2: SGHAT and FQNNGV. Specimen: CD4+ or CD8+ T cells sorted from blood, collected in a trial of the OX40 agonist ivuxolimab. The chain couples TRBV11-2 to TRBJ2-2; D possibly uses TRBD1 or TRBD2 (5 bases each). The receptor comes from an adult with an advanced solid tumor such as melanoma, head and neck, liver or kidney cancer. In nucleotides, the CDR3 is TGTGCCAGCAGCTTCGCTGCCCGGGGCCTCACCGGGGAGCTGTTTTTT. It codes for CASSFAARGLTGELFF.